This T cell receptor beta chain was captured by sequencing in a study of blood T cells in healthy people across ages. CDR3 size: 13 residues. Germline V lookup: CDR1 MNHEY, CDR2 SVGAGI. The V and J ends lost 6 bases and 6 bases, in that order; junction bases with no gene match: 7. Sample-barcoded 5' priming and a J-beta primer mix drove a second PCR of 7 to 11 cycles. TCRdb independently ran MiXCR on the 5' RACE reads; one entry per CDR3 protein. The profile shows some 560,000 distinct CDR3 sequences, about 27% of them singletons. This same sample was also taken into another study, of T cells of mothers and their children.

Sequencing used blood. The V and J genes are TRBV6-5 and TRBJ2-7, with TRBD1 matching over 8 bases. The TCR was taken from a boy between 2 and 15 years old in good health. The CDR3 bases are TGTGCCAGCAGCCAAGACAGGGGTGGCGAGCAGTACTTC. Amino acid sequence: CASSQDRGGEQYF.